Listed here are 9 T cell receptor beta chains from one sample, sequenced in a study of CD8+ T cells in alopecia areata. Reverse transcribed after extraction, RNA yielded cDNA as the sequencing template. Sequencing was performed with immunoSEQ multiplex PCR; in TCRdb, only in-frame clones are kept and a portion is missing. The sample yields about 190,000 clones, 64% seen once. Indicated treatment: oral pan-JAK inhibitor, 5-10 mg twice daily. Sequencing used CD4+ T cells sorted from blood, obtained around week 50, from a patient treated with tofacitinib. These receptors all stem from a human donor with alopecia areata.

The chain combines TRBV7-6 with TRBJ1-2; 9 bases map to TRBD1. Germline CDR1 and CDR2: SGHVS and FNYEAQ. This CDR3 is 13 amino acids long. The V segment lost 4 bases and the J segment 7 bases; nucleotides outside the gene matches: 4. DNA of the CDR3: TGTGCCAGCAGCTACGGACAGGGGAGTGGCTACACCTTC. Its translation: CASSYGQGSGYTF.

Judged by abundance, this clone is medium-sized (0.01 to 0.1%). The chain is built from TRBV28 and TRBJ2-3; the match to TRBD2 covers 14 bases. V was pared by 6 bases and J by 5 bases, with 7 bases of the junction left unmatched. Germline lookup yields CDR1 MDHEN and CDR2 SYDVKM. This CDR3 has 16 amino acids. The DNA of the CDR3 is TGTGCCAGCAGCCGTAGACTAGCGGGGGGGCGAGATACGCAGTATTTT. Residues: CASSRRLAGGRDTQYF.

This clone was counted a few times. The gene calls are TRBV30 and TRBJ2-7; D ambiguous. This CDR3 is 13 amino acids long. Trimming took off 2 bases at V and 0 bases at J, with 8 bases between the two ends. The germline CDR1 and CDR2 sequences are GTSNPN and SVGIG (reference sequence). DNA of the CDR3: TGTGCCTGGAGTAAGGGCAGCTCCTACGAGCAGTACTTC. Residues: CAWSKGSSYEQYF. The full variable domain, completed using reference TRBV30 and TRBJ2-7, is SQTIHQWPATLVQPVGSPLSLECTVEGTSNPNLYWYRQAAGRGLQLLFYSVGIGQISSEVPQNLSASRPQDRQFILSSKKLLLSDSGFYLCAWSKGSSYEQYFGPGTRLTVT.

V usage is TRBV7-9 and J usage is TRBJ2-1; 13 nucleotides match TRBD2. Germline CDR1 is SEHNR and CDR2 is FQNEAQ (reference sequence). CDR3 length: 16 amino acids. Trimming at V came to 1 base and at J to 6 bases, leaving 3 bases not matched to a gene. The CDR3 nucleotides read TGTGCCAGCAGCTTAGGGGGACTAGCGGGGAGCAATGAGCAGTTCTTC. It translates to CASSLGGLAGSNEQFF.

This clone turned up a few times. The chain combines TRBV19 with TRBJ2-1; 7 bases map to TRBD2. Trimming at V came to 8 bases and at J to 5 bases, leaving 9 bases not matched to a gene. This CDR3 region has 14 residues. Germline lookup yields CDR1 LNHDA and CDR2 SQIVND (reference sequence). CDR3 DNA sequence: TGTGCCAGTGCGGGAGACATGTGGAACAATGAGCAGTTCTTC. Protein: CASAGDMWNNEQFF.

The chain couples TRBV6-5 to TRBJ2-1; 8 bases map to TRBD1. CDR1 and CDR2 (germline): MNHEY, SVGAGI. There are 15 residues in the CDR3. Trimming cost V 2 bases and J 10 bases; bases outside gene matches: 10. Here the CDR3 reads CASSYLSRTGGEQFF. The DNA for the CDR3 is TGTGCCAGCAGTTACCTCAGCCGCACAGGGGGAGAGCAGTTCTTC.

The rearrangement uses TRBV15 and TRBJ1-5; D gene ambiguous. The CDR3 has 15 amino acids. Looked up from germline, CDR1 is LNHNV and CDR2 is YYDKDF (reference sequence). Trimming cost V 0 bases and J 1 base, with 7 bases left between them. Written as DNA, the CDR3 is TGTGCCACCAGCAGAGATCGGCAGAGCAATCAGCCCCAGCATTTT. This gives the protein CATSRDRQSNQPQHF.

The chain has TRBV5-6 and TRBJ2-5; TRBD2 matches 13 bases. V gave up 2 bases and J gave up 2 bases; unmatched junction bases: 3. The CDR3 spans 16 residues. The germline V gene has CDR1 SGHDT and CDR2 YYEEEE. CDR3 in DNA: TGTGCCAGCAGCTTACGGACTAGCGGGGGACAAGAGACCCAGTACTTC. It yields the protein CASSLRTSGGQETQYF.

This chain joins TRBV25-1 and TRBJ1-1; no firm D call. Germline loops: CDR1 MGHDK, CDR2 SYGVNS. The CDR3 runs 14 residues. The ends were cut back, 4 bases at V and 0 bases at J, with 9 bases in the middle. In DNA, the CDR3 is TGTGCCAGCAGTGCCAGTACCATGAACACTGAAGCTTTCTTT. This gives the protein CASSASTMNTEAFF.